Listed here is a single TCR beta chain. The target antigen is unknown. The sample is drawn from a study of T cell responses to AZD1222 COVID-19 vaccine. Using immunoSEQ multiplex PCR, the repertoire was profiled, and TCRdb retains in-frame clones only, with some absent. The sample records roughly 100,000 clones, around 89% being singletons. Study conclusions and caveats: Donors, mostly white British, included more females; clonal diversity was possibly underestimated. Reportedly, nearly half of unique spike TCRs recognized epitopes outside B.1.351/B.1.1.7 mutations.

Trimming removed 0 bases from V and 2 bases from J; junction bases left unmatched: 5. Germline V gene lookup returns CDR1 LNHDA and CDR2 SQIVND (reference sequence). The CDR3 loop spans 16 amino acids. V is TRBV19 and J is TRBJ1-2, with 8 bases matching TRBD1. This clonotype originated in an adult in good health. Specimen: peripheral blood, collected on day 0 of AZD1222 vaccination. The DNA for the CDR3 is TGTGCCAGTAGTATAGATCAGACAGGGGCCAACTATGGCTACACCTTC. Translated: CASSIDQTGANYGYTF.